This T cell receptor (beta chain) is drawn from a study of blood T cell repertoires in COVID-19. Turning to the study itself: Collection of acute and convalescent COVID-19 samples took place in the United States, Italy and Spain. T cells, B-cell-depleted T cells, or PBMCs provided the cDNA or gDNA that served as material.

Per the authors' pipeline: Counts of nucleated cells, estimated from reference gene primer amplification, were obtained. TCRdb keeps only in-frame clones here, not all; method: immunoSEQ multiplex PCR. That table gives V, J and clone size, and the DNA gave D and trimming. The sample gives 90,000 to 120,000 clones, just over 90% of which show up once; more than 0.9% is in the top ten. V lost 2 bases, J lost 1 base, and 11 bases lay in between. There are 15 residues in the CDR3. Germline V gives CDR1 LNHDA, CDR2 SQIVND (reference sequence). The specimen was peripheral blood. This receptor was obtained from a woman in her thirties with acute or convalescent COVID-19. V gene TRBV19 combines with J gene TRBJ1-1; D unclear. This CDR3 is CASSIQVLANTEAFF. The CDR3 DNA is TGTGCCAGTAGTATACAGGTTCTGGCGAACACTGAAGCTTTCTTT.